This record concerns one TCR beta chain sequence. Its antigen is undetermined. The V gene end was trimmed by 5 bases and the J gene end by 11 bases; junction bases not matched to a gene: 9. The CDR3 consists of 13 residues. CDR1 MNHNY and CDR2 SVGAGI come from the germline V gene (reference sequence). This sample was included in a study of shared clonotypes between healthy human individuals. The sorted-subset replicate PCRs were given around 200 ng DNA, which is 30,000 to 35,000 T cell genomes. Assay used: immunoSEQ multiplex PCR; TCRdb lists only in-frame clones, some missing. The sample lists millions of clones; roughly 95% were seen once. Study outcomes and limitations: In a handful of donors, around 5% of naive CD4 clonotypes appeared in common.

Input material: naive CD4+ T cells sorted from blood. Subset noted: CD45RA+ positively selected. This receptor was identified in a man between 18 and 35 years old in good health. The rearrangement joins TRBV6-6 to TRBJ1-3, with TRBD1 matching 7 bases. The CDR3 sequence: CASSNGDSIAIYF. CDR3 DNA: TGTGCCAGCAGTAACGGGGACAGTATTGCCATATATTTT.